A single T cell receptor (beta chain) is shown here with its context. Assay: immunoSEQ multiplex PCR; the TCRdb copy retains only in-frame clones and omits some. The sample gives 60,000 or so clones, approximately 95% of which show up once; 1.1% is in the top ten. The CDR3 has 13 residues. V gave up 4 bases and J gave up 4 bases, with 10 bases separating them. Germline V gives CDR1 MDHEN, CDR2 SYDVKM. The data originate from a study of control samples from healthy donors and cancer patients. The chain is built from TRBV28 and TRBJ1-2, with D possibly TRBD1 on 6 matching bases. The sequenced material came from blood. This TCR derives from a woman aged 18-29 years in good health. The CDR3, as DNA: TGTGCCAGCAGTTACCCGGACAGCTATGGCTACACCTTC. Its translation: CASSYPDSYGYTF.